The 32 T cell receptor beta chains given below trace back to one sample, sequenced in a study of T cell responses to AZD1222 COVID-19 vaccine. Clones were sequenced by immunoSEQ multiplex PCR, and TCRdb holds only the in-frame ones, with some missing. The table shows more than 100,000 clones, with 91% occurring only once. This specimen was peripheral blood, taken 28 days after the second AZD1222 dose. The receptors stem from an adult who received the AZD1222 COVID-19 vaccine.

J is TRBJ2-7 and V is TRBV10-3, with D maybe TRBD1 (6 bases). Germline assignment: CDR1 ENHRY and CDR2 SYGVKD. Trimming pared 1 base from V and 2 bases from J, leaving 12 bases between. The CDR3 contains 15 residues. CDR3 residues: CAISEYPGHTYEQYV. CDR3 sequence (DNA): TGTGCCATCAGTGAGTACCCGGGACACACCTACGAGCAGTACGTC.

The genes are TRBV27 and TRBJ2-2, with TRBD1 identical over 7 bases. Trimming cost V 5 bases and J 0 bases; bases outside gene matches: 6. The CDR3 totals 16 residues. Per germline, CDR1 MNHEY and CDR2 SMNVEV (reference sequence). The CDR3 here is CASSTRTGTNTGELFF. DNA for the CDR3: TGTGCCAGCAGTACGCGGACAGGAACGAACACCGGGGAGCTGTTTTTT.

V usage is TRBV13 and J usage is TRBJ2-2; D might be TRBD1 (7 bases). V gave up 4 bases and J gave up 5 bases, with 17 bases separating them. CDR1 PRHDT and CDR2 FYEKMQ come from the germline V gene (reference sequence). This CDR3 region has 16 residues. Here the CDR3 reads CASSSGPSGGTGELFF. The CDR3 DNA reads as TGTGCCAGCAGCTCAGGACCGTCAGGGGGGACCGGGGAGCTGTTTTTT. Complete variable domain (other parts from reference TRBV13 and TRBJ2-2): AAGVIQSPRHLIKEKRETATLKCYPIPRHDTVYWYQQGPGQDPQFLISFYEKMQSDKGSIPDRFSAQQFSDYHSELNMSSLELGDSALYFCASSSGPSGGTGELFFGEGSRLTVL.

This chain uses TRBV7-9 with TRBJ1-1, with TRBD1 as a possible D gene (5 bases). V was cut by 3 bases and J by 0 bases, with 8 bases left in between. The CDR3 length is 14 residues. Germline lookup yields CDR1 SEHNR and CDR2 FQNEAQ (reference sequence). The CDR3 DNA sequence: TGTGCCAGCAGCTTTGGGGCGGTGAACACTGAAGCTTTCTTT. Its protein is CASSFGAVNTEAFF.

The chain employs TRBV4-2 and TRBJ2-2, with 8 bases identical to TRBD2. CDR3 length: 17 residues. V gave up 3 bases and J gave up 7 bases; unmatched junction bases: 13. The germline CDR1 and CDR2 sequences are LGHNA and YNFKEQ. The CDR3 protein is CASSQAPGLGLIGELFF. CDR3 DNA: TGTGCCAGCAGCCAGGCGCCGGGACTAGGATTAATCGGGGAGCTGTTTTTT.

The chain recombines TRBV5-1 with TRBJ1-3, with TRBD1 matching over 7 bases. The CDR3 consists of 16 residues. Germline trimming cut 0 bases from V and 4 bases from J; bases unmatched to any gene: 7. Germline V lookup: CDR1 SGHRS, CDR2 YFSETQ. Here the CDR3 DNA reads TGCGCCAGCAGCTTGGTATTAGGGGGCTTCGGAAACACCATATATTTT. It specifies CASSLVLGGFGNTIYF.

V gene TRBV9 combines with J gene TRBJ2-1, with 13 bases fitting TRBD2. Per the germline V gene, CDR1 is SGDLS and CDR2 is YYNGEE. J gave up 6 bases and V 2 bases, and 8 bases lay outside the gene matches. The CDR3 is made up of 17 amino acids. The CDR3 region is CASSVNILAGGPNEQFF. The CDR3 nucleotides are TGTGCCAGCAGCGTCAACATACTAGCGGGAGGGCCCAATGAGCAGTTCTTC.

This chain connects TRBV30 to TRBJ1-4; D unclear. CDR3 length equals 12 residues. Germline V gives CDR1 GTSNPN, CDR2 SVGIG (reference sequence). V gave up 3 bases and J gave up 11 bases, with 13 bases separating them. The CDR3 protein is CAWSLVRGKLFF. The CDR3 DNA follows: TGTGCCTGGAGCTTAGTCAGAGGGAAACTGTTTTTT. Full variable domain (missing parts from reference TRBV30 and TRBJ1-4): SQTIHQWPATLVQPVGSPLSLECTVEGTSNPNLYWYRQAAGRGLQLLFYSVGIGQISSEVPQNLSASRPQDRQFILSSKKLLLSDSGFYLCAWSLVRGKLFFGSGTQLSVL.

This clone was counted a single time. The J gene is TRBJ2-5, the V gene TRBV5-4; D gene uncertain. CDR3 length: 13 residues. The V end was cut by 2 bases, the J end by 4 bases, with 9 bases between. CDR1 and CDR2 (germline): SGHNT, YYREEE (reference sequence). CDR3: CASSFMAVETQYF. As DNA, the CDR3 is TGTGCCAGCAGCTTTATGGCGGTAGAGACCCAGTACTTC.

This clone was counted between two and nine times. The chain combines TRBV19 with TRBJ2-6; D uncertain. The CDR3 runs 16 residues. V lost 4 bases to trimming and J lost 0 bases, with 10 bases between them. The germline CDR1 and CDR2 sequences are LNHDA and SQIVND (reference sequence). In nucleotides, the CDR3 is TGTGCCAGTAGTAGTGTAACGAGCTCTGGGGCCAACGTCCTGACTTTC. Protein: CASSSVTSSGANVLTF.

In this sample, this clone turned up once. CDR3 coding DNA: TGTGCCAGCAGCCCAAACAGGGGTGTGGAGACCCAGTACTTC. Translating gives CASSPNRGVETQYF. The chain couples TRBV7-2 to TRBJ2-5, with TRBD1 identical over 7 bases. V was clipped by 5 bases and J by 5 bases; unmatched bases: 8. The CDR3 covers 14 residues. The germline V gene has CDR1 SGHTA and CDR2 FQGNSA. The complete variable domain, with remaining parts taken from reference TRBV7-2 and TRBJ2-5, reads GAGVSQSPSNKVTEKGKDVELRCDPISGHTALYWYRQSLGQGLEFLIYFQGNSAPDKSGLPSDRFSAERTGGSVSTLTIQRTQQEDSAVYLCASSPNRGVETQYFGPGTRLLVL.

In its sample, this clone was seen once. The rearrangement uses TRBV10-3 and TRBJ2-1, with D perhaps being TRBD1 or TRBD2 (7 bases each). With 11 bases removed from V and 9 bases from J, the gap between germline ends came to 17 bases. The V gene's germline CDR1 is ENHRY and CDR2 SYGVKD. The CDR3 contains 12 residues. The CDR3 is CAAGGEGAEQFF. The DNA for the CDR3 is TGTGCCGCAGGGGGGGAAGGGGCTGAGCAGTTCTTC.

The gene calls are TRBV6-2 or TRBV6-3 and TRBJ2-1; D may be TRBD2 (5 bases). Germline loops: CDR1 MNHEY, CDR2 SVGEGT. CDR3 length: 11 residues. Trimming took 6 bases from V and 10 from J, leaving 10 bases between them. The CDR3 loop is CASSPRGEQFF. CDR3 nucleotide sequence: TGTGCCAGCAGCCCCCGGGGAGAGCAGTTCTTC.

The chain joins TRBV18 to TRBJ1-1; 9 nucleotides align to TRBD1. The germline gives CDR1 KGHSH, CDR2 LQKENI. The CDR3 is made up of 15 amino acids. After removal of 3 bases from V and 0 bases from J, the junction contained 2 bases not matched to a gene. In DNA form, the CDR3 reads TGTGCCAGCTCACCGGGACAGGGCTTGAACACTGAAGCTTTCTTT. Its protein is CASSPGQGLNTEAFF.

The chain is built from TRBV18 and TRBJ1-3, with a weak D call TRBD1 (6 bases). The CDR3 extends over 15 amino acids. The V end was cut by 3 bases, the J end by 0 bases, with 9 bases between. CDR1 is KGHSH and CDR2 is LQKENI in the germline V gene. The CDR3 region has the DNA TGTGCCAGCTCACCGGACAGTAACTCTGGAAACACCATATATTTT. Protein product: CASSPDSNSGNTIYF.

The CDR3 sequence: CASSPGTGVDYEQYV. The CDR3 bases are TGTGCCAGCAGCCCAGGGACAGGTGTAGACTACGAGCAGTACGTC. This chain joins TRBV11-3 and TRBJ2-7; 8 bases are shared with TRBD1. After removal of 5 bases from V and 3 bases from J, the junction contained 9 bases not matched to a gene. Per the germline V gene, CDR1 is SGHNT and CDR2 is YENEEA. This CDR3 spans 15 amino acids.

This chain uses TRBV25-1 with TRBJ1-6, with D possibly TRBD1 on 5 matching bases. CDR3 length: 14 amino acids. Germline CDR1 is MGHDK and CDR2 is SYGVNS. V was cut by 3 bases and J by 7 bases, with 10 bases left in between. CDR3 nucleotide sequence: TGTGCCAGCAGTGAGATTAGGGGAAATTCACCCCTCCACTTT. Residues: CASSEIRGNSPLHF.

The chain joins TRBV3-1 (or the pseudogene TRBV3-2) to TRBJ2-2; the D gene is possibly TRBD2 (5 bases). V lost 4 bases and J lost 8, with 14 bases in between. This CDR3 is built from 14 residues. Germline V gives CDR1 LGHDT, CDR2 YNNKEL (reference sequence). DNA for the CDR3: TGTGCCAGCAGCCCCTCGAATGGCGGGGGGGAGCTGTTTTTT. This gives the protein CASSPSNGGGELFF.

J is TRBJ1-5 and V is TRBV19, with a possible D match to TRBD1 (5 bases). Germline lookup yields CDR1 LNHDA and CDR2 SQIVND (reference sequence). This CDR3 is built from 16 residues. V lost 7 bases, J lost 0 bases, and 16 bases lay in between. The CDR3 here is CASTYSGASSNQPQHF. CDR3 nucleotides: TGTGCCAGTACCTACTCCGGGGCGTCTAGCAATCAGCCCCAGCATTTT.

The gene calls are TRBV3-1 (or the pseudogene TRBV3-2) and TRBJ2-2, with D perhaps being TRBD1 or TRBD2 (5 bases each). Germline V gives CDR1 LGHDT, CDR2 YNNKEL (reference sequence). V was cut by 0 bases and J by 3 bases, with 17 bases left in between. This CDR3 is built from 18 residues. The CDR3 region has the DNA TGTGCCAGCAGCCAAGATCTTCCGAGGGGCACAGACACCGGGGAGCTGTTTTTT. It is translated as CASSQDLPRGTDTGELFF.

V is TRBV5-8 and J is TRBJ1-1; D call uncertain. Germline lookup yields CDR1 SGHTS and CDR2 YDEGEE. Trimming removed 4 bases from V and 5 bases from J, with 15 bases in between. The CDR3 runs to 14 residues. CDR3 bases: TGTGCCAGCAGCACACCCGGACGGACGACTGAAGCTTTCTTT. It encodes CASSTPGRTTEAFF.

This sequence joins TRBV7-6 and TRBJ1-2, with 9 bases aligning to TRBD1. The CDR3 loop spans 15 amino acids. After removal of 5 bases from V and 8 bases from J, the junction contained 12 bases not matched to a gene. The germline V gene encodes CDR1 SGHVS and CDR2 FNYEAQ. The CDR3 loop is CASSQGQGSITGYTF. In DNA, the CDR3 is TGTGCCAGCAGCCAGGGACAGGGATCAATTACGGGCTACACCTTC.

The V gene is TRBV20-1, the J gene TRBJ2-7, with D perhaps matching TRBD1 (6 bases). The germline V gene has CDR1 DFQATT and CDR2 SNEGSKA (reference sequence). CDR3 size: 11 residues. The V gene lost 5 bases and the J gene lost 5 bases, with 10 bases spanning the gap. The CDR3 here is CSAYTGNEQYV. The CDR3 DNA follows: TGCAGTGCTTACACAGGGAACGAGCAGTACGTC.

The chain links TRBV10-3 to TRBJ1-2, with D unresolved. V lost 3 bases and J 4 bases, leaving 9 bases between the germline ends. The V gene's germline CDR1 is ENHRY and CDR2 SYGVKD. The CDR3 spans 13 residues. CDR3: CAISDAGPYGYTF. The CDR3 region has the DNA TGTGCCATCAGTGACGCAGGCCCCTATGGCTACACCTTC.

This chain uses TRBV18 with TRBJ2-3, with D hard to call. The CDR3 spans 19 residues. CDR1 is KGHSH and CDR2 is LQKENI in the germline V gene. The V gene lost 3 bases and the J gene lost 0 bases, with 22 bases spanning the gap. CDR3 sequence (DNA): TGTGCCAGCTCACCTTTTGAGTCCGGGCTGAGTTCTAGCACAGATACGCAGTATTTT. Protein sequence: CASSPFESGLSSSTDTQYF.

V usage is TRBV6-1 and J usage is TRBJ1-1; D unclear. This CDR3 contains 15 residues. Germline V gives CDR1 MNHNS, CDR2 SASEGT. V lost 2 bases and J 6 bases, leaving 16 bases between the germline ends. CDR3: CASSEQLGSLSEAFF. Here the CDR3 DNA reads TGTGCCAGCAGTGAACAGTTGGGGTCTTTATCTGAAGCTTTCTTT.

This rearrangement joins TRBV5-8 to TRBJ2-7; TRBD2 matches 8 bases. The CDR3 is made up of 15 amino acids. The junction had 10 bases not matched to a gene; V was cut back by 1 base and J by 7 bases. The germline gives CDR1 SGHTS, CDR2 YDEGEE. CDR3 DNA: TGTGCCAGCAGCTTGTATCTAGCGGGCCCATCGGAGCAGTACTTC. Its protein is CASSLYLAGPSEQYF.

The CDR3 loop reads CASSFTGTFNEQFF. For the CDR3, the DNA is TGCGCCAGCAGCTTTACGGGGACTTTCAATGAGCAGTTCTTC. The gene calls are TRBV5-1 and TRBJ2-1; D perhaps matches TRBD2 (6 bases). This CDR3 spans 14 amino acids. The V gene's germline CDR1 is SGHRS and CDR2 YFSETQ. The V end was cut by 2 bases, the J end by 6 bases, with 12 bases between. Using reference TRBV5-1 and TRBJ2-1 for the parts outside the CDR3, the full variable domain is KAGVTQTPRYLIKTRGQQVTLSCSPISGHRSVSWYQQTPGQGLQFLFEYFSETQRNKGNFPGRFSGRQFSNSRSEMNVSTLELGDSALYLCASSFTGTFNEQFFGPGTRLTVL.

The chain carries TRBV24-1 and TRBJ2-1, with no clear D. The V end lost 3 bases, the J end lost 6 bases, and 2 bases lay between the germline ends. Per the germline V gene, CDR1 is KGHDR and CDR2 is SFDVKD. There are 11 residues in the CDR3. CDR3: CATSDINEQFF. DNA for the CDR3: TGTGCCACCAGTGATATCAATGAGCAGTTCTTC.

The chain couples TRBV7-2 to TRBJ2-3; D remains ambiguous. CDR1 is SGHTA and CDR2 is FQGNSA in the germline V gene. The CDR3 totals 15 residues. V lost 5 bases to trimming and J lost 0 bases, with 12 bases between them. The CDR3 region is CASSPRNPSTDTQYF. The CDR3 DNA reads TGTGCCAGCAGCCCACGGAATCCTAGCACAGATACGCAGTATTTT.

The CDR3 spells CASSQDRQGNGYTF. Here the CDR3 DNA reads TGTGCCAGCAGCCAAGATAGGCAGGGGAATGGCTACACCTTC. The rearrangement links TRBV3-1 (or the pseudogene TRBV3-2) to TRBJ1-2; possibly TRBD1 for D (6 bases). With 0 bases removed from V and 6 bases from J, the gap between germline ends came to 11 bases. The CDR3 consists of 14 residues. CDR1 and CDR2 from the germline V gene are LGHDT and YNNKEL (reference sequence).

This chain connects TRBV2 to TRBJ2-7; D may correspond to TRBD1 or TRBD2 (5 bases each). The CDR3 sequence is 13 residues long. V gave up 5 bases and J gave up 2 bases, with 10 bases separating them. Germline CDR1 is SNHLY and CDR2 is FYNNEI. In DNA form, the CDR3 reads TGTGCCAGCAGTCGGGGCAGAACCTACGAGCAGTACGTC. Protein: CASSRGRTYEQYV.